The 27 T cell receptor beta chains listed next were all sequenced from one sample in a study of shared clonotypes between healthy human individuals. Only in-frame clones appear in the TCRdb table, and some are missing; sequencing was by immunoSEQ multiplex PCR. The sample holds over a million clones, 98% seen once. Sequenced material: naive CD4+ T cells sorted from blood. Regarding subset: CD45RA+ positively selected. The receptors were gathered from a man aged 30-40 years in good health.

This chain links TRBV5-1 with TRBJ2-7; 8 bases line up with TRBD1. Germline V gene sequence: CDR1 SGHRS, CDR2 YFSETQ. There are 13 residues in the CDR3. V trimming: 4 bases; J trimming: 6 bases; junction bases outside the gene matches: 6. The CDR3 DNA reads TGCGCCAGCAGCACCAGGACAGGGCCCGAGCAGTACTTC. Translation gives CASSTRTGPEQYF.

The chain uses TRBV28 and TRBJ1-2, with 12 bases matching TRBD1. Germline-derived CDR1 and CDR2 are MDHEN and SYDVKM. The CDR3 covers 14 residues. V gave up 3 bases and J gave up 8 bases; unmatched junction bases: 4. This chain's CDR3 is CASSLGTGGRGYTF. CDR3 DNA: TGTGCCAGCAGTTTGGGGACAGGGGGCCGAGGCTACACCTTC.

This chain uses TRBV18 with TRBJ2-7, with a possible D match to TRBD2 (5 bases). This CDR3 spans 13 amino acids. Looked up from germline, CDR1 is KGHSH and CDR2 is LQKENI. V dropped 2 bases and J dropped 5 bases, with 10 bases sitting between them. CDR3 bases: TGTGCCAGCTCACCAGGTTTGGAGGACGAGCAGTACTTC. Protein product: CASSPGLEDEQYF.

The chain recombines TRBV30 with TRBJ2-7; D may match TRBD1 or TRBD2 (6 bases each). This CDR3 is 15 amino acids long. The germline V and J ends were trimmed by 0 bases and 2 bases, with 14 bases remaining between them. Germline V gene lookup returns CDR1 GTSNPN and CDR2 SVGIG (reference sequence). Written as DNA, the CDR3 is TGTGCCTGGAGTGTAGGGGGGCGAGGGGCCTACGAGCAGTACTTC. This translates into CAWSVGGRGAYEQYF.

The chain is built from TRBV5-3 and TRBJ1-1; weak D call: TRBD1 (6 bases). TRBV5-3 is filed as an ORF, its function uncertain. CDR3 size: 15 residues. With 2 bases removed from V and 3 bases from J, the gap between germline ends came to 14 bases. The CDR3 DNA sequence: TGTGCCAGAAGCTTCAGGGGATTTCTGGACACTGAAGCTTTCTTT. Residues: CARSFRGFLDTEAFF.

This chain joins TRBV18 and TRBJ2-3; 13 bases map to TRBD2. V lost 0 bases, J lost 3 bases, and 0 bases stayed unmatched. CDR3 length: 16 residues. CDR1 is KGHSH and CDR2 is LQKENI in the germline V gene. The CDR3 sequence: CASSPPGLAGTDTQYF. The CDR3 coding sequence is TGTGCCAGCTCACCACCGGGACTAGCGGGAACAGATACGCAGTATTTT.

The rearrangement links TRBV19 to TRBJ2-7; D is perhaps TRBD2 (6 bases). Trimming removed 5 bases from V and 2 bases from J, with 10 bases in between. This CDR3 is built from 13 residues. From germline, CDR1 is LNHDA and CDR2 SQIVND (reference sequence). CDR3 bases: TGTGCCAGTAGTGAGGCGGGAACCTACGAGCAGTACTTC. Its translation: CASSEAGTYEQYF.

V and J are TRBV7-2 and TRBJ2-7, with 9 positions matching TRBD1. This CDR3 comprises 15 residues. Germline values: CDR1 SGHTA, CDR2 FQGNSA. Trimming took 4 bases from V and 5 from J; bases not matched to a gene: 9. CDR3 bases: TGTGCCAGCAGCTGGATGGGACAGGGAGGTCACGAGCAGTACTTC. It encodes CASSWMGQGGHEQYF.

This clone was recorded once. V and J are TRBV9 and TRBJ2-3; 9 bases are shared with TRBD2. The CDR3 sequence is 20 residues long. CDR1 SGDLS and CDR2 YYNGEE come from the germline V gene. J was trimmed by 1 base and V by 4 bases; bases with no gene match: 19. CDR3 nucleotides: TGTGCCAGCAGCCCTTGGGGGGGGAGCGGGAGGCCACCCCGCACAGATACGCAGTATTTT. Its translation: CASSPWGGSGRPPRTDTQYF.

This chain joins TRBV5-1 and TRBJ2-3; perhaps TRBD2 as D (6 bases). The CDR3 is 14 residues long. Germline CDR1 SGHRS, CDR2 YFSETQ. The germline V and J ends were trimmed by 6 bases and 0 bases, with 11 bases remaining between them. The CDR3 DNA is TGCGCCAGCAATTGGGGGGTGAGCACAGATACGCAGTATTTT. Its translation: CASNWGVSTDTQYF.

CDR3: CATYTYNEQFF. The CDR3 DNA reads TGTGCCACCTACACCTACAATGAGCAGTTCTTC. This chain uses TRBV28 with TRBJ2-1; D is ambiguous. From germline, CDR1 is MDHEN and CDR2 SYDVKM. The CDR3 sequence is 11 residues long. V was shortened by 10 bases and J by 2 bases, with 6 bases between the two germline ends.

The chain combines TRBV9 with TRBJ2-7; D perhaps matches TRBD2 (5 bases). Between the trimmed V and J ends, which lost 0 bases and 3 bases, there was a span of 10 bases. Germline CDR1 is SGDLS and CDR2 is YYNGEE. CDR3 length: 14 residues. The CDR3 protein is CASSVGRAGYEQYF. Written as DNA, the CDR3 is TGTGCCAGCAGCGTAGGGCGGGCGGGCTACGAGCAGTACTTC.

CDR3 nucleotides: TGTGCCAGCAACCCAAAAGTTGGGGGTAACACTGAAGCTTTCTTT. This encodes CASNPKVGGNTEAFF. The rearrangement uses TRBV7-6 and TRBJ1-1, with D perhaps matching TRBD1 (5 bases). The germline V gene has CDR1 SGHVS and CDR2 FNYEAQ. Trimming took 7 bases from V and 2 from J, leaving 17 bases between them. The CDR3 totals 15 residues.

V is TRBV10-3 and J is TRBJ2-3; D gene uncertain. The germline gives CDR1 ENHRY, CDR2 SYGVKD. The CDR3 consists of 14 residues. With 0 bases removed from V and 6 bases from J, the gap between germline ends came to 10 bases. The CDR3 sequence: CAISESGSPDTQYF. DNA of the CDR3: TGTGCCATCAGTGAGTCGGGCAGCCCGGATACGCAGTATTTT.

On this clone itself: This CDR3 is also generated by other DNA sequences in the sample. The V and J genes are TRBV9 and TRBJ2-3, with D hard to call. V lost 0 bases and J lost 0, with 5 bases in between. The CDR3 loop spans 14 amino acids. Germline CDR1 and CDR2: SGDLS and YYNGEE. CDR3 DNA: TGTGCCAGCAGCGTAGACCCTAGCACAGATACGCAGTATTTT. It specifies CASSVDPSTDTQYF.

On this clone: The same CDR3 arises from other DNA sequences in this sample as well. The chain carries TRBV2 and TRBJ1-4, with 9 bases matching TRBD1. Trimming at V came to 5 bases and at J to 8 bases, leaving 6 bases not matched to a gene. Germline V gene sequence: CDR1 SNHLY, CDR2 FYNNEI. The CDR3 extends over 14 amino acids. The CDR3 sequence: CASSRDREAEKLFF. DNA for the CDR3: TGTGCCAGCAGTCGGGACAGGGAGGCGGAAAAACTGTTTTTT.

This clone was recorded only once. V usage is TRBV30 and J usage is TRBJ1-5, with D uncertain. CDR1 is GTSNPN, CDR2 SVGIG, per germline (reference sequence). The CDR3 is 13 residues long. V dropped 0 bases and J dropped 5 bases, with 8 bases sitting between them. The CDR3 coding sequence is TGTGCCTGGAGTGTCCAGGCCGATCAGCCCCAGCATTTT. The encoded protein is CAWSVQADQPQHF.

The chain carries TRBV5-4 and TRBJ2-3; 7 bases are a match to TRBD2. Looked up from germline, CDR1 is SGHNT and CDR2 is YYREEE (reference sequence). This CDR3 has 15 residues. Germline trimming cut 2 bases from V and 2 bases from J; bases unmatched to any gene: 5. The CDR3 bases are TGTGCCAGCAGCTTCGGCGGGGGAAACACAGATACGCAGTATTTT. The encoded protein is CASSFGGGNTDTQYF. Full variable domain (remainder filled in from reference TRBV5-4 and TRBJ2-3): ETGVTQSPTHLIKTRGQQVTLRCSSQSGHNTVSWYQQALGQGPQFIFQYYREEENGRGNFPPRFSGLQFPNYSSELNVNALELDDSALYLCASSFGGGNTDTQYFGPGTRLTVL.

V gene TRBV27 combines with J gene TRBJ2-7; possible D gene TRBD1, 6 bases. V gave up 10 bases and J gave up 3 bases, with 16 bases separating them. The germline V gene encodes CDR1 MNHEY and CDR2 SMNVEV (reference sequence). The CDR3 has 13 residues. Here the CDR3 DNA reads TGTGCCAACAAGACCAGGGACAACTACGAGCAGTACTTC. It translates to CANKTRDNYEQYF.

This sequence joins TRBV18 and TRBJ1-1; 8 positions match TRBD1. This CDR3 has 15 amino acids. The germline V gene has CDR1 KGHSH and CDR2 LQKENI. V gave up 2 bases and J gave up 1 base; unmatched junction bases: 3. The CDR3 spells CASSPSQGANTEAFF. In nucleotides, the CDR3 is TGTGCCAGCTCACCATCCCAGGGGGCGAACACTGAAGCTTTCTTT.

V gene TRBV12-5 combines with J gene TRBJ2-3; no reliable D call. Germline V gene data show CDR1 as LGHNT and CDR2 as FRNRAP. The V end was cut by 1 base, the J end by 6 bases, with 8 bases between. The CDR3 spans 13 residues. DNA for the CDR3: TGTGCTAGTGGTTTGGCAGTAAGGGATACGCAGTATTTT. Translated, it gives CASGLAVRDTQYF.

This rearrangement joins TRBV14 to TRBJ2-7, with 8 positions matching TRBD1. J was trimmed by 6 bases and V by 1 base; bases with no gene match: 8. Germline V gene lookup returns CDR1 SGHDN and CDR2 FVKESK. The CDR3 is 15 residues long. In DNA, the CDR3 is TGTGCCAGCAGCCAAGTGGACCAGGGGGCGGTCGAGCAGTACTTC. It yields the protein CASSQVDQGAVEQYF.

This clone has more than one count but fewer than ten. The chain recombines TRBV9 with TRBJ2-1, with 9 bases identical to TRBD2. The germline CDR1 and CDR2 sequences are SGDLS and YYNGEE. The V segment lost 2 bases and the J segment 5 bases; nucleotides outside the gene matches: 5. The CDR3 extends over 15 amino acids. The CDR3 here is CASSVGTSLDNEQFF. DNA for the CDR3: TGTGCCAGCAGCGTCGGGACTAGCCTCGACAATGAGCAGTTCTTC. The entire variable domain, with the rest obtained from reference TRBV9 and TRBJ2-1, is as follows: DSGVTQTPKHLITATGQRVTLRCSPRSGDLSVYWYQQSLDQGLQFLIQYYNGEERAKGNILERFSAQQFPDLHSELNLSSLELGDSALYFCASSVGTSLDNEQFFGPGTRLTVL.

V and J are TRBV28 and TRBJ1-4; 8 bases line up with TRBD1. The CDR3 sequence is 16 residues long. The V and J ends lost 5 bases and 7 bases, in that order; junction bases with no gene match: 12. The germline CDR1 and CDR2 sequences are MDHEN and SYDVKM. The CDR3 protein is CASSLTGVGYSEKLFF. The CDR3 DNA is TGTGCCAGCAGTCTGACAGGGGTTGGATACAGTGAAAAACTGTTTTTT.

As regards this clone: The sample carries other DNA sequences with the same CDR3. V is TRBV28 and J is TRBJ1-1; 7 nucleotides match TRBD1. The germline CDR1 and CDR2 sequences are MDHEN and SYDVKM. CDR3 length equals 14 residues. V was clipped by 6 bases and J by 4 bases; unmatched bases: 8. CDR3 sequence reads: CASSSGQGGTEAFF. CDR3 in DNA: TGTGCCAGCAGCTCTGGCCAGGGGGGCACTGAAGCTTTCTTT.

The chain uses TRBV7-2 and TRBJ2-1; D unclear. Trimming cost V 1 base and J 2 bases, with 6 bases left between them. CDR1 SGHTA and CDR2 FQGNSA come from the germline V gene. This CDR3 has 14 amino acids. The CDR3 region has the DNA TGTGCCAGCAGCTTAGAAAGCGCCTACAATGAGCAGTTCTTC. The encoded protein is CASSLESAYNEQFF.

The gene calls are TRBV15 and TRBJ2-3; the match to TRBD2 covers 10 bases. CDR3 length: 18 amino acids. From germline, CDR1 is LNHNV and CDR2 YYDKDF (reference sequence). The J segment lost 4 bases and the V segment lost 0 bases, leaving 10 bases of the junction unmatched. CDR3 nucleotide sequence: TGTGCCACCAGCAGAGACCTTTCAGCGGGAGGGCGTCCAGATACGCAGTATTTT. Translating it yields CATSRDLSAGGRPDTQYF.